This T cell receptor beta chain was profiled in a study of a mutant IDH1 vaccine in newly diagnosed glioma. Study-wide context: Standard pretreatment was either radiotherapy, temozolomide, or, for most, radiochemotherapy with temozolomide. Study-wide results and limits: Detectable vaccine-induced immune responses arose in around 93% of patients.

A note on this clone: Its cognate antigen is unknown.

TCRdb's table, derived via immunoSEQ multiplex PCR, lists solely in-frame clones and lacks some. Counted here are tens of thousands of clones, about 81% occurring once; the ten biggest clones make up 7% to 8.5%. V lost 4 bases and J 5 bases, leaving 19 bases between the germline ends. Germline loops: CDR1 SGHTS, CDR2 YDEGEE. The CDR3 sequence is 15 residues long. Indicated time point: week 5, during vaccination. Every single dose of the vaccine, 300 ug of mutant IDH1 20-mer peptide, came with topical imiquimod. New WHO grade 3 or 4 astrocytomas that were IDH1-mutant and ATRX-lost occurred in the donors.

The material was PBMCs, obtained from a glioma patient whose treatment included an IDH1 peptide vaccine. The chain couples TRBV5-8 to TRBJ2-7; weak D call: TRBD2 (6 bases). The clonotype comes from a woman aged 50 to 60 with glioma. The CDR3 protein is CASSQIRDLYDEQYF. In DNA, the CDR3 is TGTGCCAGCAGCCAAATCCGGGACTTGTATGACGAGCAGTACTTC.